This T cell receptor (beta chain) is from a study of OX40 agonist ivuxolimab in advanced cancers. Study context: Hepatocellular carcinoma, melanoma, renal cell or head and neck cancer was diagnosed in the dose-escalation patients. One hepatocellular carcinoma and a couple of cutaneous melanoma patients partially responded.

The V end lost 2 bases, the J end lost 9 bases, and 8 bases lay between the germline ends. The germline V gene has CDR1 SGHVS and CDR2 FNYEAQ. CDR3 length equals 12 residues. Study findings and constraints: The study found that CD8+ T cells averaged more expanded clones than CD4+. In the 0.1 to 3.0 mg/kg range, CD4+ and CD8+ blood T cells had expanded clonally by week 6.

Note on this clone: Its antigen remains unknown.

Assay: immunoSEQ multiplex PCR; the TCRdb copy retains only in-frame clones and omits some. The sample lists roughly 28,000 clones, roughly 85% occurring once. Material: CD4+ or CD8+ T cells sorted from blood, obtained in a trial of the OX40 agonist ivuxolimab. The genes are TRBV7-6 and TRBJ2-1; D call uncertain. This clonotype originated in an adult with an advanced solid tumor such as melanoma, head and neck, liver or kidney cancer. The chain's CDR3 is CASSLTRSEQFF. For the CDR3, the DNA is TGTGCCAGCAGCTTAACACGGAGTGAGCAGTTCTTC.